The 3 T cell receptor beta chains below all came from one sample that was sequenced in a study of T cell responses to AZD1222 COVID-19 vaccine. Measured with immunoSEQ multiplex PCR; TCRdb has only the in-frame clones, and not every one. Of about 68,000 clones detected, about nine tenths appear once; the ten largest clones hold 7.8%. Sequences were derived from peripheral blood, sampled on day 0 of AZD1222 vaccination. The origin of the receptors is an adult in good health.

This sequence joins TRBV29-1 and TRBJ2-1; D might be TRBD1 (6 bases). The CDR3 has 13 amino acids. Between the trimmed V and J ends, which lost 0 bases and 12 bases, there was a span of 15 bases. Germline-derived CDR1 and CDR2 are SQVTM and ANQGSEA. CDR3 amino acids: CSVEEGAGQWQFF. The CDR3 nucleotides read TGCAGCGTTGAAGAAGGTGCCGGACAGTGGCAGTTCTTC.

The chain employs TRBV18 and TRBJ1-1; D is unclear. CDR1 and CDR2 (germline): KGHSH, LQKENI. CDR3 size: 12 residues. V shed 1 base and J shed 6 bases, with 6 bases lying between them. The CDR3 loop is CASSPLRSEAFF. The CDR3 DNA is TGTGCCAGCTCACCACTAAGGTCTGAAGCTTTCTTT.

This clone appeared once. The V and J genes are TRBV7-2 and TRBJ2-3, with 9 bases fitting TRBD1. Trimming at V came to 3 bases and at J to 3 bases, leaving 7 bases not matched to a gene. Germline values: CDR1 SGHTA, CDR2 FQGNSA. There are 16 residues in the CDR3. CDR3 loop: CASSFDGQGITDTQYF. For the CDR3, the DNA is TGTGCCAGCAGCTTCGATGGACAGGGGATTACAGATACGCAGTATTTT.